Presented here are 21 T cell receptor beta chains from one specimen sequenced in a study of identical twins (dated by TCRdb to 2016 to 2017). Libraries were constructed by 5' RACE. Sequenced on an Illumina HiSeq 2000. The public reads were quality trimmed at Q25 with fastp and then assembled into clones with MiXCR by TCRdb, keeping productive beta chains. When rows share a CDR3 protein, they turn into one entry using the most common DNA and genes. This sample is represented by around 480,000 distinct CDR3 sequences; 14% of them were singletons. About 0.94% of the sample is taken by the ten largest. These data were also reused for a study on yellow fever vaccine responses in identical twins.

Sequencing was performed on CD4+ T cells sorted from blood. These receptors originate from a woman younger than 30 in good health.

This clonotype came up a few times. The J gene is TRBJ2-2, the V gene TRBV12-3 or TRBV12-4; 9 positions match TRBD2. The CDR3 consists of 14 residues. After removal of 2 bases from V and 5 bases from J, the junction contained 0 bases not matched to a gene. The CDR3 sequence: CASSLLAGTGELFF. CDR3 bases: TGTGCCAGCAGTTTACTAGCGGGGACCGGGGAGCTGTTTTTT.

This clonotype was seen more than once but under ten times. The chain is built from TRBV11-3 and TRBJ2-1; no reliable D call. The CDR3 sequence is 13 residues long. With 3 bases removed from V and 10 bases from J, the gap between germline ends came to 13 bases. Germline CDR1 reads SGHNT; CDR2 reads YENEEA. DNA for the CDR3: TGTGCCAGCAGCTTTGTTTGGCAGAGGGAGCAGTTCTTC. This codes for CASSFVWQREQFF.

This clonotype appeared a few times. The chain has TRBV7-9 and TRBJ2-1; D unresolved. Germline assignment: CDR1 SEHNR and CDR2 FQNEAQ (reference sequence). The CDR3 sequence is 13 residues long. V lost 1 base, J lost 6 bases, and 7 bases lay in between. The CDR3 protein is CASSLESANEQFF. In DNA form, the CDR3 reads TGTGCCAGCAGCTTAGAGTCCGCCAATGAGCAGTTCTTC.

The chain uses TRBV11-2 and TRBJ2-5; 11 bases fit TRBD2. This CDR3 has 14 residues. The germline V gene has CDR1 SGHAT and CDR2 FQNNGV. The ends lost 10 bases at V and 2 bases at J; junction bases unmatched: 6. The CDR3 DNA is TGTGCCACCCGGGTAGCGGGAGGGCAAGAGACCCAGTACTTC. This gives the protein CATRVAGGQETQYF.

To note about this clonotype: Likely a read error: the CDR3 ends without its conserved phenylalanine or tryptophan. No DNA is shown, since the ends of the CDR3 on it are uncertain; the CDR3 is the one TCRdb lists. The chain recombines TRBV6-4 with TRBJ2-1; whether TRBD1, the table's D call, matches the DNA was not checked. The germline V gene has CDR1 MRHNA and CDR2 SNTAGT. The CDR3 is made up of 12 amino acids, end residues included. The CDR3 sequence is CASTHGQGPSLG.

This clonotype has ten or more counts. This rearrangement joins TRBV5-1 to TRBJ2-5, with 9 bases fitting TRBD1. J gave up 5 bases and V 3 bases, and 5 bases lay outside the gene matches. CDR3 length: 14 amino acids. CDR1 is SGHRS and CDR2 is YFSETQ in the germline V gene. CDR3 sequence (DNA): TGCGCCAGCAGCTCAACAGGGGGCCGGGAGACCCAGTACTTC. Protein sequence: CASSSTGGRETQYF.

The chain has TRBV19 and TRBJ2-1; D unresolved. V lost 7 bases, J lost 2 bases, and 12 bases lay in between. Germline V gene sequence: CDR1 LNHDA, CDR2 SQIVND (reference sequence). The CDR3 is 14 amino acids. The CDR3 bases are TGTGCCAGTAAACCGACAACCACCTACAATGAGCAGTTCTTC. Amino acids: CASKPTTTYNEQFF.

This clonotype was counted only a few times. The V call is TRBV5-1, the J call TRBJ2-2; 9 bases map to TRBD2. The germline V gene encodes CDR1 SGHRS and CDR2 YFSETQ. CDR3 length: 15 amino acids. Trimming at V came to 2 bases and at J to 4 bases, leaving 3 bases not matched to a gene. The CDR3 here is CASSLDSGSTGELFF. The CDR3 DNA sequence: TGCGCCAGCAGCTTAGATAGCGGGAGCACCGGGGAGCTGTTTTTT. The full variable domain, its missing parts supplied by reference TRBV5-1 and TRBJ2-2, is KAGVTQTPRYLIKTRGQQVTLSCSPISGHRSVSWYQQTPGQGLQFLFEYFSETQRNKGNFPGRFSGRQFSNSRSEMNVSTLELGDSALYLCASSLDSGSTGELFFGEGSRLTVL.

This clonotype occurred many times. J is TRBJ2-1 and V is TRBV11-2; TRBD1 matches at 11 bases. The CDR3 totals 15 residues. V shed 3 bases and J 3 bases; nucleotides not matched to a gene: 1. Germline V gives CDR1 SGHAT, CDR2 FQNNGV. In DNA, the CDR3 is TGTGCCAGCAGCTTGGGACAGGGGGGCTACAATGAGCAGTTCTTC. Protein: CASSLGQGGYNEQFF.

This chain uses TRBV4-3 with TRBJ2-7; 8 bases are shared with TRBD2. Germline values: CDR1 LGHNA, CDR2 YSLEER. V dropped 0 bases and J dropped 6; count of bases not matched to a gene: 7. This CDR3 region has 15 residues. The CDR3 DNA reads as TGCGCCAGCAGCCAAGATGCCGGGAGGGCAGCCGAGCAGTACTTC. Translation gives CASSQDAGRAAEQYF.

With regard to this clonotype: An end of the junction does not agree with germline; a read error may underlie this. This sequence joins TRBV5-1 and TRBJ2-1; tentatively, D is TRBD1 or TRBD2 (6 bases each). This CDR3 is built from 16 residues. Per germline, CDR1 SGHRS and CDR2 YFSETQ. CDR3 sequence reads: CASSLGGAVNYNQQFF. Here the CDR3 DNA reads TGCGCCAGCAGCTTGGGGGGGGCCGTCAACTACAATCAGCAGTTCTTC.

The table lists this clonotype with a few counts. V gene TRBV20-1 combines with J gene TRBJ2-5; 10 nucleotides agree with TRBD1. This CDR3 is 14 amino acids long. From germline, CDR1 is DFQATT and CDR2 SNEGSKA (reference sequence). J was trimmed by 1 base and V by 2 bases; bases with no gene match: 1. This CDR3 is CSARRDRGQETQYF. The DNA for the CDR3 is TGCAGTGCTAGACGGGACAGGGGCCAAGAGACCCAGTACTTC.

This clonotype was found many times. The CDR3 protein is CASRSGTGSYEQYF. CDR3 nucleotides: TGTGCCAGCAGGTCCGGGACAGGATCCTACGAGCAGTACTTC. The J gene is TRBJ2-7, the V gene TRBV6-1; 8 bases align to TRBD1. The germline V gene encodes CDR1 MNHNS and CDR2 SASEGT. V lost 6 bases, J lost 1 base, and 5 bases stayed unmatched. The CDR3 length is 14 residues.

This clonotype was found a few times. The chain joins TRBV19 to TRBJ2-1; possible D gene TRBD2, 6 bases. The CDR3 is 13 residues long. Trimming shortened V by 3 bases and J by 8 bases, and 11 bases separated the two germline ends. Germline V lookup: CDR1 LNHDA, CDR2 SQIVND (reference sequence). CDR3 region: CASSMMEGDEQFF. CDR3 bases: TGTGCCAGTAGTATGATGGAGGGCGATGAGCAGTTCTTC.

This clonotype has at least ten counts. V and J are TRBV5-1 and TRBJ2-7; 7 nucleotides agree with TRBD1. The germline CDR1 and CDR2 sequences are SGHRS and YFSETQ. CDR3 length equals 15 residues. The junction had 11 bases not matched to a gene; V was cut back by 4 bases and J by 4 bases. The CDR3 DNA reads TGCGCCAGCAGCCCGGGACAGACCCTCTTGTACGAGCAGTACTTC. The encoded protein is CASSPGQTLLYEQYF. The full variable domain, rest sourced from reference TRBV5-1 and TRBJ2-7, is KAGVTQTPRYLIKTRGQQVTLSCSPISGHRSVSWYQQTPGQGLQFLFEYFSETQRNKGNFPGRFSGRQFSNSRSEMNVSTLELGDSALYLCASSPGQTLLYEQYFGPGTRLTVT.

The chain has TRBV7-2 and TRBJ1-5; perhaps TRBD1 as D (6 bases). Germline CDR1 SGHTA, CDR2 FQGNSA. V gave up 3 bases and J gave up 7 bases, with 16 bases separating them. The CDR3 is made up of 15 amino acids. This chain's CDR3 is CASSFKQGERQPQHF. CDR3 DNA: TGTGCCAGCAGCTTTAAACAGGGTGAGCGCCAGCCCCAGCATTTT.

This chain uses TRBV6-5 with TRBJ1-3; 7 positions match TRBD1. The germline gives CDR1 MNHEY, CDR2 SVGAGI. The CDR3 contains 16 residues. Unmatched junction bases numbered 2, after V lost 0 bases and J lost 0 bases. The CDR3 coding sequence is TGTGCCAGCAGTTACTCCAAGGGGGCCTCTGGAAACACCATATATTTT. It specifies CASSYSKGASGNTIYF.

This clonotype was detected many times. The V call is TRBV27, the J call TRBJ2-3, with D maybe TRBD2 (6 bases). Trimming shortened V by 6 bases and J by 0 bases, and 10 bases separated the two germline ends. The CDR3 consists of 14 residues. Germline V CDR1 and CDR2: MNHEY, SMNVEV (reference sequence). This CDR3 reads CASRTTSSTDTQYF. CDR3 in DNA: TGTGCCAGCAGAACTACTAGCAGCACAGATACGCAGTATTTT.

This clonotype was seen ten or more times. The chain combines TRBV29-1 with TRBJ2-7, with 10 bases fitting TRBD2. The V and J ends lost 3 bases and 0 bases, in that order; junction bases with no gene match: 8. Germline loops: CDR1 SQVTM, CDR2 ANQGSEA. This CDR3 region has 16 residues. Written as DNA, the CDR3 is TGCAGCGTTGAGGGGGTAGTAGCGGGGGGCTCCTACGAGCAGTACTTC. Protein product: CSVEGVVAGGSYEQYF.

The chain carries TRBV3-1 and TRBJ2-7, with 12 bases aligning to TRBD1. Trimming took 4 bases from V and 5 from J; bases not matched to a gene: 6. Germline V CDR1 and CDR2: LGHDT, YNNKEL (reference sequence). CDR3 length: 15 residues. In nucleotides, the CDR3 is TGTGCCAGCAGCCGCCCGGGACAGGGGGCTCACGAGCAGTACTTC. Translated, it gives CASSRPGQGAHEQYF.

This clonotype turned up a few times. V is TRBV20-1 and J is TRBJ2-5, with D possibly TRBD1 on 6 matching bases. The germline V gene has CDR1 DFQATT and CDR2 SNEGSKA (reference sequence). Trimming took 1 base from V and 5 from J, leaving 20 bases between them. The CDR3 has 16 amino acids. CDR3 nucleotide sequence: TGCAGTGCTAGAGCGGGGCAGGGGTCCCCTCTGGAGACCCAGTACTTC. Translation: CSARAGQGSPLETQYF.